Reported below is one T cell receptor (beta chain). The entry originates in a study of T cell clonotyping in hematopoietic cell transplantation. TCRdb's copy holds only in-frame clones and misses some; the assay was immunoSEQ multiplex PCR. The profile shows 25,000 to 30,000 clones, approximately 90% of them singletons. Germline CDR1 and CDR2: MGHRA and YSYEKL. Trimming took 3 bases from V and 6 from J; bases not matched to a gene: 5. The CDR3 sequence is 15 residues long. Recipient blood drawn about 28 days pretransplant and days 30, 100, 180 after. V is TRBV4-1 and J is TRBJ1-6; 7 positions match TRBD1. Sequencing used PBMCs, obtained 100 days after allogeneic stem cell transplant. The source is a female patient in her fifties or sixties who had an allogeneic stem cell transplant from a related donor, so the T cells may come from the graft donor. Some clones in this sample may be carry-over from other donors' samples. The CDR3 DNA follows: TGCGCCAGCAGCCAGACGGGACAGTTTAATTCACCCCTCCACTTT. Protein sequence: CASSQTGQFNSPLHF.